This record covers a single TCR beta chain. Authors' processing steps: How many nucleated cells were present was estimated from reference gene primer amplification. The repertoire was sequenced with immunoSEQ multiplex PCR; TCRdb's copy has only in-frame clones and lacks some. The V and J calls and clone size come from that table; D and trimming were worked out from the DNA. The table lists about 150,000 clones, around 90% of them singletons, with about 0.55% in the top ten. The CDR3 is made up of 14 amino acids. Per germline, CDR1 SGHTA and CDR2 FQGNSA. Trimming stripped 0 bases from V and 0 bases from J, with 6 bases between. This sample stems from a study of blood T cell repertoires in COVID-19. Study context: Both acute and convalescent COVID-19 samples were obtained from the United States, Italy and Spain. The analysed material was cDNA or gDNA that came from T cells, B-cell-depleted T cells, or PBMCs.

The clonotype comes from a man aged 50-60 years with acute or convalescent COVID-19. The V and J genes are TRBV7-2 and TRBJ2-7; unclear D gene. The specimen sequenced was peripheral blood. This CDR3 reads CASSLAGYSYEQYF. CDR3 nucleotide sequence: TGTGCCAGCAGCTTAGCCGGTTACTCCTACGAGCAGTACTTC. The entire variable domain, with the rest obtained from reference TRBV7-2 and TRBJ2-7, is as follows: GAGVSQSPSNKVTEKGKDVELRCDPISGHTALYWYRQSLGQGLEFLIYFQGNSAPDKSGLPSDRFSAERTGGSVSTLTIQRTQQEDSAVYLCASSLAGYSYEQYFGPGTRLTVT.